A selection of T cell receptor beta chains follows, all from one sample in a study of shared clonotypes between healthy human individuals. TCRdb's table, derived via immunoSEQ multiplex PCR, lists solely in-frame clones and lacks some. This sample has 2.5 million or so clones; 85% to 95% occur once, and the top ten carry 0.14%. The sample was naive CD4+ T cells sorted from blood. The receptors originated from a man in his late teens or twenties in good health. Each CDR3 is given without its conserved first and last residue.

TRBV5-1	TRBJ2-2	ASTFGGKLTGELF
TRBV6-6	TRBJ2-5	ASSYTGTGGGETQY
TRBV9	TRBJ1-4	ASSVGLVNEKLF
TRBV10-1	TRBJ2-7	ASSPGFVGEQY
TRBV30	TRBJ2-1	AWSVFLDSNEQF
TRBV27	TRBJ2-1	ASCTLTSGSTNYNEQF
TRBV28	TRBJ1-2	ASSSTGGPGIYGYT
TRBV12-1	TRBJ2-2	ASSSCAGTSGIFTGELF
TRBV19	TRBJ1-1	ASSTGTVNTEAF
TRBV10-3	TRBJ2-1	AISAPPHNEQF
TRBV5-4	TRBJ2-3	ASRGVADTQY
TRBV10-1	TRBJ2-7	ASSEWVVGEQY
TRBV5-6	TRBJ1-1	ASSFGTGAMGNTEAF
TRBV4-1	TRBJ1-2	ASSQRDSGWGYT
TRBV7-2	TRBJ2-7	ASSLRQGYEQY